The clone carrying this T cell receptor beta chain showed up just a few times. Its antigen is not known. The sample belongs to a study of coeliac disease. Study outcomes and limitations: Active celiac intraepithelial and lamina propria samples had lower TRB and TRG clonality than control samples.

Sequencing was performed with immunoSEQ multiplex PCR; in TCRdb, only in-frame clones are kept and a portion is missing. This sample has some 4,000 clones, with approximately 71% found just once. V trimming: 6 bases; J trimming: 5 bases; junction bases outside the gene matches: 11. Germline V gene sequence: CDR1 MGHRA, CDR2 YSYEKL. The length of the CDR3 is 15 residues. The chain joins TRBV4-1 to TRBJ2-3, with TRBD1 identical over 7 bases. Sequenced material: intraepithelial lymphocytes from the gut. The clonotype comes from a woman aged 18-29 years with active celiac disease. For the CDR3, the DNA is TGCGCCAGCAGTAGGGGGCCCCTTTTCCGAGATACGCAGTATTTT. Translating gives CASSRGPLFRDTQYF.